A selection of T cell receptor beta chains follows, all from one sample in a study of blood T cell repertoires in COVID-19. The assay was immunoSEQ multiplex PCR, and TCRdb's table has in-frame clones only and misses some. The sample includes some 80,000 clones, 90% seen only once; the top ten take just over 2.5%. The sequencing input was peripheral blood. These receptors were collected from a human donor in a cohort sampled during active COVID-19. Each CDR3 is given with its conserved first and last residue. The D gene is left open where the match is weak. Clone size is not always given. Where it is, it says once, few, many or a class for expanded clones.

D | J | size | V | DNA | CDR3
TRBD1 | TRBJ1-4 | - | TRBV5-6 | TGTGCCAGCAGCTTGAAGACAGGGGTATCTAATGAAAAACTGTTTTTT | CASSLKTGVSNEKLFF
TRBD2 | TRBJ2-2 | - | TRBV27 | TGTGCCAGCATGGAACTAGCGCCGAACACCGGGGAGCTGTTTTTT | CASMELAPNTGELFF
- | TRBJ1-3 | - | TRBV3-1/TRBV3-2 | TGTGCCAGCAGCCCCTCCCAGGGGCGGGTATATTTT | CASSPSQGRVYF
TRBD1 | TRBJ2-2 | few | TRBV6-2/TRBV6-3 | TGTGCCAGCAGTTACTCGAATGGGCAGGGGGCGGTGTCCGGGGAGCTGTTTTTT | CASSYSNGQGAVSGELFF
TRBD1 | TRBJ1-5 | - | TRBV3-1/TRBV3-2 | TGTGCCAGCAGCCAAGCCGGGACAGGGAGTGCTCAGCCCCAGCATTTT | CASSQAGTGSAQPQHF
- | TRBJ1-6 | - | TRBV21-1 | TGTGCCAGCAGCAAAAGCAGGGGGCAAAATTCACCCCTCCACTTT | CASSKSRGQNSPLHF
- | TRBJ2-1 | - | TRBV29-1 | TGCAGCGCCAGAGGGTCGGGGTTTTACAATGAGCAGTTCTTC | CSARGSGFYNEQFF
TRBD1 | TRBJ1-2 | few | TRBV29-1 | TGCAGCGACAAAGACAGGGAATATGGCTACACCTTC | CSDKDREYGYTF
TRBD2 | TRBJ2-2 | - | TRBV7-8 | TGTGCCAGCAGCCGCGATAGCGGGAGGAACACCGGGGAGCTGTTTTTT | CASSRDSGRNTGELFF
TRBD2 | TRBJ2-1 | - | TRBV10-2 | TGCGCCAGCAGTGAGTCGCCAGCGGGAAGGCATGAGCAGTTCTTC | CASSESPAGRHEQFF
TRBD2 | TRBJ2-3 | - | TRBV14 | TGTGCCAGCAGCCAAGGGAGAGTAGCGGGAGTCGATACGCAGTATTTT | CASSQGRVAGVDTQYF
- | TRBJ1-5 | - | TRBV5-3 | TGTGCCAGAAGCTTAAACACGAGGAGCAATCAGCCCCAGCATTTT | CARSLNTRSNQPQHF
TRBD1 | TRBJ1-6 | - | TRBV6-4 | TGTGCCAGCAGTGACGGGACAGGGGGCTCACCCCTCCACTTT | CASSDGTGGSPLHF
TRBD1 | TRBJ1-5 | - | TRBV19 | TGTGCCAGTAACTACGGGACAGAGGATCAGCCCCAGCATTTT | CASNYGTEDQPQHF
- | TRBJ1-2 | - | TRBV15 | TGTGCCACCAGCAATCTGGGGCAGGGAAGAGAAAGCTATGGCTACACCTTC | CATSNLGQGRESYGYTF
- | TRBJ1-1 | - | TRBV27 | TGTGCCAGCAGTTTATCGTCGTACAGGGCCGCCCGCAAACCCCAACAGAACACTGAAGCTTTCTTT | CASSLSSYRAARKPQQNTEAFF
- | TRBJ2-3 | few | TRBV7-2 | TGTGCCAGCAGCAGTCGAGCAGGGTTGGCAGATACGCAGTATTTT | CASSSRAGLADTQYF
TRBD2 | TRBJ2-7 | few | TRBV5-4 | TGTGCCAGCAGTCAAGCACTAGCGGGTTCCTACGAGCAGTACTTC | CASSQALAGSYEQYF
TRBD1 | TRBJ2-1 | - | TRBV7-2 | TGTGCCAGCAGCTTAGATGTATCGGTTCGACAGGGGCAGTTCTTC | CASSLDVSVRQGQFF
TRBD2 | TRBJ2-1 | - | TRBV29-1 | TGCAGCGCCGACTGGAGCGGGGGCTCCTACAATGAGCAGTTCTTC | CSADWSGGSYNEQFF
TRBD2 | TRBJ2-5 | - | TRBV5-1 | TGCGCCAGCAGCTCCTCTAGCGGAGTGGGAGTTGGGACCCAGTACTTC | CASSSSSGVGVGTQYF
TRBD1 | TRBJ1-1 | - | TRBV7-2 | TGTGCCAGCAGCTTGGGGACAGGGCCACAGGGGGCTGAAGCTTTCTTT | CASSLGTGPQGAEAFF
TRBD2 | TRBJ2-7 | - | TRBV27 | TGTGCCAGCAGTTTAAGAGCGGGGCCCTACGAGCAGTACTTC | CASSLRAGPYEQYF
TRBD1 | TRBJ1-3 | once | TRBV28 | TGTGCCAGCCTGCCCTCAGGGGGGAGGTCTGGAAACACCATATATTTT | CASLPSGGRSGNTIYF
TRBD1 | TRBJ1-5 | - | TRBV5-1 | TGCGCCAGCAGCTTAGGGGACAGCCTCAATCAGCCCCAGCATTTT | CASSLGDSLNQPQHF
TRBD2 | TRBJ2-3 | - | TRBV6-5 | TGTGCCAGTTCACTAGCGGGGGGCTCCACAGATACGCAGTATTTT | CASSLAGGSTDTQYF
- | TRBJ2-2 | - | TRBV4-3 | TGCGCCAGCAGCCGGGCAGCGAACACCGGGGAGCTGTTTTTT | CASSRAANTGELFF
TRBD2 | TRBJ2-7 | - | TRBV7-8 | TGTGCCAGCAGCTTTGCTAGCGGGATGTACGAGCAGTACTTC | CASSFASGMYEQYF
- | TRBJ1-1 | - | TRBV5-1 | TGCGCCAGCAGTCCCTCCACGGGGTCAGCTTTCTTT | CASSPSTGSAFF
TRBD1 | TRBJ2-5 | - | TRBV7-9 | TGTGCCAGCAGCTTCGGGACAGGACTAAATTCTGAGACCCAGTACTTC | CASSFGTGLNSETQYF
- | TRBJ1-1 | - | TRBV6-5 | TGTGCCAGCAGTTCACTGATGAACACTGAAGCTTTCTTT | CASSSLMNTEAFF
TRBD1 | TRBJ2-6 | - | TRBV5-6 | TGTGCCAGCAGCCAAATTGGACAGGGAGAGACTGGGGCCAACGTCCTGACTTTC | CASSQIGQGETGANVLTF
- | TRBJ1-5 | - | TRBV19 | TGTGCCAGTAATGGAGACAGCGTTAGCAATCAGCCCCAGCATTTT | CASNGDSVSNQPQHF
- | TRBJ2-3 | - | TRBV9 | TGTGCCAGCAGCGTTCGACAGACCACAGATACGCAGTATTTT | CASSVRQTTDTQYF
- | TRBJ1-6 | once | TRBV3-1/TRBV3-2 | TGTGCCAGCAGCCAAGCAAGACAGTATAATTCACCCCTCCACTTT | CASSQARQYNSPLHF